These 9 T cell receptor beta chains originate from one sample sequenced in a study of CD4 T cells in relation to SARS-CoV-2 and coronaviruses. CD4+ T cells from unexposed donors were obtained before the COVID-19 pandemic (2011-2018). Produced via immunoSEQ multiplex PCR; TCRdb's table is partial and in-frame only. The sample includes about 55,000 clones, 75% to 90% of them seen just once. Sequenced: memory CD4+ T cells from PBMCs. These receptors came from a human donor in good health.

The V and J genes are TRBV7-2 and TRBJ2-7, with 8 bases matching TRBD1. This CDR3 comprises 15 residues. Germline V lookup: CDR1 SGHTA, CDR2 FQGNSA. Trimming cost V 4 bases and J 3 bases; bases outside gene matches: 8. CDR3 bases: TGTGCCAGCAGCTACGCACAGGGGGTGGGCTACGAGCAGTACTTC. Translation: CASSYAQGVGYEQYF.

The chain uses TRBV19 and TRBJ2-5; D is unclear. Between the trimmed V and J ends, which lost 1 base and 4 bases, there was a span of 4 bases. From germline, CDR1 is LNHDA and CDR2 SQIVND (reference sequence). There are 12 residues in the CDR3. The CDR3 DNA sequence: TGTGCCAGTAGTATAGCAGGAGAGACCCAGTACTTC. Its protein is CASSIAGETQYF.

The chain carries TRBV5-5 and TRBJ2-3; TRBD2 might be the D (6 bases). Germline CDR1 is SGHKS and CDR2 is YYEKEE (reference sequence). CDR3 length equals 13 residues. V lost 5 bases and J lost 13, with 20 bases in between. The CDR3 sequence is CASRNLSGFYEYF. The CDR3 coding sequence is TGTGCCAGCAGGAATCTTAGCGGTTTCTATGAGTATTTT.

The V gene is TRBV7-3, the J gene TRBJ1-1; D perhaps matches TRBD1 (6 bases). The germline V gene has CDR1 SGHTA and CDR2 FQGTGA. V was clipped by 3 bases and J by 5 bases, with 10 bases between them. The CDR3 has 13 amino acids. As DNA, the CDR3 is TGTGCCAGCAGCTTTCGAGGGGGGACTGAAGCTTTCTTT. Its protein is CASSFRGGTEAFF.

CDR3 DNA: TGTGCCTGGAATAGAGGGGTTAACTATGGCTACACCTTC. It codes for CAWNRGVNYGYTF. The V and J genes are TRBV30 and TRBJ1-2, with D possibly matching TRBD1 (5 bases). Germline V gives CDR1 GTSNPN, CDR2 SVGIG (reference sequence). V lost 4 bases and J 1 base, leaving 10 bases between the germline ends. CDR3 length: 13 residues.

V is TRBV7-3 and J is TRBJ2-1; 7 nucleotides align to TRBD2. This CDR3 has 16 amino acids. After removal of 1 base from V and 10 bases from J, the junction contained 13 bases not matched to a gene. The germline gives CDR1 SGHTA, CDR2 FQGTGA. The CDR3 reads CASSLMGAGSSHEQFF. The DNA for the CDR3 is TGTGCCAGCAGCTTAATGGGAGCGGGATCCTCTCACGAGCAGTTCTTC.

The genes are TRBV2 and TRBJ2-7; 7 bases line up with TRBD2. This CDR3 spans 16 amino acids. The germline V gene has CDR1 SNHLY and CDR2 FYNNEI. Germline trimming cut 4 bases from V and 8 bases from J; bases unmatched to any gene: 17. The CDR3 DNA reads TGTGCCAGCAGTGGGGGCTCGGGAGGAGAGGGTACGAAGCAGTACTTC. Its protein is CASSGGSGGEGTKQYF.

The V and J genes are TRBV12-3 or TRBV12-4 and TRBJ2-1, with D unresolved. The CDR3 is 13 residues long. The V and J ends lost 3 bases and 8 bases respectively, with 11 bases between them. CDR3 in amino acids: CASSLEKFHEQFF. DNA of the CDR3: TGTGCCAGCAGTTTGGAGAAGTTCCATGAGCAGTTCTTC.

The chain links TRBV18 to TRBJ2-5; 8 positions agree with TRBD2. Losses at the gene ends were 2 bases for V and 2 bases for J; bases not matched to a gene: 4. The CDR3 runs to 15 residues. Germline loops: CDR1 KGHSH, CDR2 LQKENI. The DNA for the CDR3 is TGTGCCAGCTCACCAAATAGCGGGGTACAAGAGACCCAGTACTTC. Its translation is CASSPNSGVQETQYF.